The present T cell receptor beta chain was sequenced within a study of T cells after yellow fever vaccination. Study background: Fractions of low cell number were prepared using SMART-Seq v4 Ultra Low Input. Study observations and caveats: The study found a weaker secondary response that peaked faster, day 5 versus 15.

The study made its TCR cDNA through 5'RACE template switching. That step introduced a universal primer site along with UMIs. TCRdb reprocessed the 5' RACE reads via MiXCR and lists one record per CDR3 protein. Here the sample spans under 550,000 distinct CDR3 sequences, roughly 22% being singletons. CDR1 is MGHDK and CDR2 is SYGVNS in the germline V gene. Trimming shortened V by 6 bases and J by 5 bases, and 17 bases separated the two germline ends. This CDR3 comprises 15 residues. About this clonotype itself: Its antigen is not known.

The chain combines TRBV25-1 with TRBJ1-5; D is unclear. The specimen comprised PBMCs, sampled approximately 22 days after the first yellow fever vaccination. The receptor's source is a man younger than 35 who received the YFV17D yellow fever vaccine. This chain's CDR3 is CASSPSAGVDQPQHF. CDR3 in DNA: TGTGCCAGCAGCCCCTCCGCTGGAGTAGATCAGCCCCAGCATTTT. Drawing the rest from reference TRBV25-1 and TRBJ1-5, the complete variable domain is EADIYQTPRYLVIGTGKKITLECSQTMGHDKMYWYQQDPGMELHLIHYSYGVNSTEKGDLSSESTVSRIRTEHFPLTLESARPSHTSQYLCASSPSAGVDQPQHFGDGTRLSIL.